This TCR beta chain was obtained from a study of T cell clones after liver transplantation. The CDR3 contains 15 residues. CDR1 is KGHSH and CDR2 is LQKENI in the germline V gene. Trimming at V came to 5 bases and at J to 3 bases, leaving 6 bases not matched to a gene. Measured with immunoSEQ multiplex PCR; TCRdb has only the in-frame clones, and not every one. Of more than 95,000 clones listed, approximately 79% were seen once; the top ten hold approximately 2.8%. The clonotype comes from a human patient who received a liver transplant. Some T cells may be supplied by the graft donor. This chain connects TRBV18 to TRBJ2-3; 9 bases align to TRBD1. Here the sequenced sample was CD4+ T cells from blood, taken about 50 months after liver transplant. The CDR3 is CASSEYDRGTDTQYF. The CDR3 coding sequence is TGTGCCAGCTCAGAATATGACAGGGGGACAGATACGCAGTATTTT.